This T cell receptor beta chain is drawn from a study of shared clonotypes between healthy human individuals. Germline CDR1 and CDR2: LNHDA and SQIVND (reference sequence). V was clipped by 7 bases and J by 2 bases; unmatched bases: 7. This CDR3 spans 15 amino acids. Clones were read by immunoSEQ multiplex PCR, and TCRdb kept only the in-frame ones, dropping some. The repertoire holds about 380,000 clones, with just over 95% as singletons. Sequencing used memory CD8+ T cells sorted from blood. Subset given: CD45RO+ cells pooled with CCR7-negative TemRA cells. The chain links TRBV19 to TRBJ2-5; 10 bases fit TRBD2. The sequence derives from a man aged 25-40 years in good health. In DNA form, the CDR3 reads TGTGCCAGTAAAACTAGCGGGGCGTCTCAAGAGACCCAGTACTTC. Translating it yields CASKTSGASQETQYF.